The 4 T cell receptor beta chains given below trace back to one sample, sequenced in a study of vaccination and CD4 T cells after COVID-19 (dated by TCRdb to 2022 to 2024). Libraries came from PCR. The data were produced on an Illumina iSeq 100. The public reads were reanalyzed by TCRdb: fastp trimming at Q25, MiXCR alignment, in-frame beta chains only. All rows with the same CDR3 protein become a single entry with the most common DNA and genes. The sample records some 21,000 distinct CDR3 sequences, 50% to 70% of which are singletons. Clones ranked in the top ten supply 0.8% to 1% of the sample. This material consisted of CD4+ T cells from blood, taken before SARS-CoV-2 vaccination. These receptors all stem from a human donor who had recovered from COVID-19.

The J gene is TRBJ1-5, the V gene TRBV12-3 or TRBV12-4, with 8 bases matching TRBD1. J gave up 8 bases and V 4 bases, and 10 bases lay outside the gene matches. The CDR3 loop spans 15 amino acids. This chain's CDR3 is CASSWTGPTAEPQHF. The CDR3 nucleotides read TGTGCCAGCAGTTGGACAGGGCCGACGGCTGAGCCCCAGCATTTT.

The V call is TRBV6-1, the J call TRBJ2-5; 10 nucleotides align to TRBD2. The ends lost 7 bases at V and 4 bases at J; junction bases unmatched: 9. CDR1 MNHNS and CDR2 SASEGT come from the germline V gene. There are 15 residues in the CDR3. The CDR3 loop reads CASTRLAGATETQYF. CDR3 sequence (DNA): TGTGCCAGCACTAGGCTAGCGGGAGCCACAGAGACCCAGTACTTC.

The V gene is TRBV4-3, the J gene TRBJ1-5; D unresolved. Germline CDR1 LGHNA, CDR2 YSLEER. The CDR3 is 14 amino acids. V dropped 3 bases and J dropped 0 bases, with 6 bases sitting between them. CDR3 protein: CASSHHASNQPQHF. The CDR3 bases are TGCGCCAGCAGCCACCACGCTAGCAATCAGCCCCAGCATTTT.

The chain uses TRBV6-1 and TRBJ1-5, with D possibly matching TRBD1 (6 bases). The CDR3 totals 15 residues. Germline V CDR1 and CDR2: MNHNS, SASEGT. Trimming removed 7 bases at V and 6 bases at J, with 19 bases between. The CDR3 DNA reads TGTGCCAGCACGGTCGGGGGCCTCGGGGGTCAGCCCCAGCATTTT. It specifies CASTVGGLGGQPQHF.